This is a list of T cell receptor beta chains from one sample in a study of T cell changes during pregnancy in multiple sclerosis. Sequencing used immunoSEQ multiplex PCR; TCRdb keeps in-frame clones, though not all of them. The sample has over 65,000 clones; 90% to 95% are singletons. The sample consisted of peripheral blood, taken in the first trimester of pregnancy. The receptors originated from a female donor with multiple sclerosis, enrolled in a pregnancy study. Both conserved end residues are part of each CDR3. A clone size is listed for some rows: how often the clone was seen (once, few, many), or a class if it is expanded.

clone size,V gene,J gene,CDR3 protein
NA,TRBV5-5,TRBJ1-2,CASSLWDTTNYGYTF
NA,TRBV5-4,TRBJ1-1,CASSFRTGGTEAFF
few,TRBV9,TRBJ1-2,CASSVPGQGGYTF
NA,TRBV7-9,TRBJ2-1,CASSLAGGFYNEQFF
NA,TRBV9,TRBJ2-1,CASSAGTRDNEQFF
NA,TRBV11-3,TRBJ1-2,CASSLDRANYGYTF
NA,TRBV7-9,TRBJ1-1,CASSLDGGDTEAFF
once,TRBV6-5,TRBJ2-7,CASSYTDRGPYEQYF
NA,TRBV11-3,TRBJ2-7,CASSLDQGKVVWAYEQYF
NA,TRBV5-1,TRBJ2-7,CASRVTGAFYEQYF
NA,TRBV9,TRBJ2-2,CASSLTSGGTGELFF
once,TRBV29-1,TRBJ2-7,CSVGQSDEQYF
NA,TRBV14,TRBJ2-7,CASSQVGDRGRKQYF
once,TRBV7-9,TRBJ2-3,CASSPLPRASGDTQYF
NA,TRBV7-6,TRBJ1-6,CASSNRPGQHSPLHF
NA,TRBV5-4,TRBJ2-7,CASSRSGDYEQYF
NA,TRBV28,TRBJ2-5,CASSERTGRSYETQYF
NA,TRBV19,TRBJ2-7,CASSMGPIYEQYF
NA,TRBV28,TRBJ2-5,CASSTPAGTGGRETQYF
NA,TRBV28,TRBJ2-1,CASTWRGPHHEQFF
NA,TRBV5-4,TRBJ2-7,CASSFFRDYEQYF
NA,TRBV11-2,TRBJ1-1,CASSPVPNTEAFF
few,TRBV13,TRBJ2-4,CASSLTEGFAKNIQYF
NA,TRBV2,TRBJ1-1,CASTLGTVTEAFF
NA,TRBV2,TRBJ2-5,CATQRFPGKETQYF
NA,TRBV5-4,TRBJ1-2,CASAIDGTYGYTF
NA,TRBV2,TRBJ2-5,CASSQQETQYF